Sequencing of this TCR beta chain was carried out in a study of CD8 T cells in Susac syndrome. RNA was extracted with the RNeasy kit, and a quantity of about 0.5 to 1 ug was reverse transcribed using random hexamers. Amplification of TCR beta CDR3 was carried out by immunoSEQ multiplex PCR, which covered 54 Vbeta and 13 Jbeta segments. TCRdb used MiXCR to reprocess the immunoSEQ multiplex PCR reads, holding one entry per CDR3 protein. In the table there are 160,000 or so distinct CDR3 sequences, roughly 96% of which are singletons. Both CD4+ and CD8+ T cells were negatively isolated, and TEMRA cells underwent FACS enrichment. This CDR3 spans 16 amino acids. V was trimmed by 0 bases and J by 0 bases, leaving 12 bases between them. Germline V gene lookup returns CDR1 MGHRA and CDR2 YSYEKL.

This TCR was sampled from a human donor with multiple sclerosis. The chain recombines TRBV4-1 with TRBJ2-7; D perhaps matches TRBD2 (6 bases). The sequenced sample consisted of CD8+ T cells from PBMCs. CDR3 coding DNA: TGCGCCAGCAGCCAAGAGGCGGGGAGAAGCTCCTACGAGCAGTACGTC. This gives the protein CASSQEAGRSSYEQYV.